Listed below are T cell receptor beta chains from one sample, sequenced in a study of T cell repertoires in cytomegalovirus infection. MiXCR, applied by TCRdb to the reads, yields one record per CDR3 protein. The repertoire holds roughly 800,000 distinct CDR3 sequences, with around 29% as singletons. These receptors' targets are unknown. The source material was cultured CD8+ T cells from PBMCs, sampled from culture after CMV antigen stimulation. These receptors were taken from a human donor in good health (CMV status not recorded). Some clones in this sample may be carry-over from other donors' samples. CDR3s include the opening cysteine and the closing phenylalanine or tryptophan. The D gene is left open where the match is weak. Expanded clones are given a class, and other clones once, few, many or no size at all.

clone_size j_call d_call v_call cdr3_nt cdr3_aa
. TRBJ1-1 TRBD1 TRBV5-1 TGCGCCACCGGGACAGGGATGAACACTGAAGCTTTCTTT CATGTGMNTEAFF
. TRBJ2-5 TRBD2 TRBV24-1 TGTGCCACCAGTGACCCTGGGACTAGCGGGGGAGCGTACCAAGAGACCCAGTACTTC CATSDPGTSGGAYQETQYF
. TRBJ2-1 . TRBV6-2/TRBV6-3 TGTGCCAGCAGTGGCCCGGGACCTAGCTCCTACAATGAGCAGTTCTTC CASSGPGPSSYNEQFF
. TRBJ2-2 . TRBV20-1 TGCAGTGCTAGATTTCGGCACCCGAACACCGGGGAGCTGTTTTTT CSARFRHPNTGELFF
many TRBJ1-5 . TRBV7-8 TGTGCCAGCAGCTTAGAAGATCTTAATCAGCCCCAGCATTTT CASSLEDLNQPQHF
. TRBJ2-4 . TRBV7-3 TGTGCCAGCAGCCCCGAGAGCGGAAACATTCAGTACTTC CASSPESGNIQYF
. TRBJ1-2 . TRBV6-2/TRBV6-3 TGTGCCAGCAGCCACCGTGGAGATACGGGTGGCTACACCTTC CASSHRGDTGGYTF
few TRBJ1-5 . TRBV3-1 TGTGCCAGCAGCCAATTCCTTGGGGGAAGCAATCAGCCCCAGCATTTT CASSQFLGGSNQPQHF
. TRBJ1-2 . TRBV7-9 TGTGCCAGCAGCGCCAGGGCTAACTATGGCTACACCTTC CASSARANYGYTF
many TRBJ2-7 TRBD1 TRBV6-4 TGTGCCAGCAGACAACATTCCGGGACAGGGGTCTACGAGCAGTACTTC CASRQHSGTGVYEQYF
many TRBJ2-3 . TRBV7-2 TGTGCCAGCGCCTTCGTGACAGATACGCAGTATTTT CASAFVTDTQYF
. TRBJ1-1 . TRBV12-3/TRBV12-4 TGTGCCAGCAGTTTTAGTGGGGGGGAAGGACAGTTTGTCGTGGACACTGAAGCTTTCTTT CASSFSGGEGQFVVDTEAFF
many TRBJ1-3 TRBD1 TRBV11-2 TGTGCCAGCAGCTTCGACAGGGGGGACACCATATATTTT CASSFDRGDTIYF